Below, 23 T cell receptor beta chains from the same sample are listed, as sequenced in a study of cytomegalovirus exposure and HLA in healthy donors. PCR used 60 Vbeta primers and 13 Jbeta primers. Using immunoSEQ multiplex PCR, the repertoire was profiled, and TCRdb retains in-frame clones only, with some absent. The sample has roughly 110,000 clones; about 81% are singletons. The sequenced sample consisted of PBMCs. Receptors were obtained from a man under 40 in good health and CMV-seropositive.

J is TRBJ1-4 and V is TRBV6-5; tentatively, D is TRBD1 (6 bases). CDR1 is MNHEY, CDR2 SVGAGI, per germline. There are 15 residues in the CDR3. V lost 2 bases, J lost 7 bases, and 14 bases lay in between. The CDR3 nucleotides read TGTGCCAGCAGTTACCAGGGGAGCAGGGCTGAAAAACTGTTTTTT. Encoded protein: CASSYQGSRAEKLFF.

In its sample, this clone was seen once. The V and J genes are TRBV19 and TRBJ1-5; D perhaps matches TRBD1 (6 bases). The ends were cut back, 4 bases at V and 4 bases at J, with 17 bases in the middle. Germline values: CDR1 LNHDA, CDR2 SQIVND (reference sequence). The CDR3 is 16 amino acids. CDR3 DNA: TGTGCCAGTAGTACCATAACACAGGGCCTGAATCAGCCCCAGCATTTT. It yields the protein CASSTITQGLNQPQHF.

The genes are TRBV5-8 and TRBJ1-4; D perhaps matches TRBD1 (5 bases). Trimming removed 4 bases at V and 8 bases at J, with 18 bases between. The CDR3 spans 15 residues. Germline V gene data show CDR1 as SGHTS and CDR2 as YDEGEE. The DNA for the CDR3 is TGTGCCAGCAGCGCTCCGGTGGGGGGTCAGGAAAAACTGTTTTTT. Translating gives CASSAPVGGQEKLFF.

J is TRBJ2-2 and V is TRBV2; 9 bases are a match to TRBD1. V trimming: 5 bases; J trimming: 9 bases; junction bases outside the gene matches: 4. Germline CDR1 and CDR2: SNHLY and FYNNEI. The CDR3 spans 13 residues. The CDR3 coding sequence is TGTGCCAGCAGTAAGGACAGGGGAAGGGAGCTGTTTTTT. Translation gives CASSKDRGRELFF.

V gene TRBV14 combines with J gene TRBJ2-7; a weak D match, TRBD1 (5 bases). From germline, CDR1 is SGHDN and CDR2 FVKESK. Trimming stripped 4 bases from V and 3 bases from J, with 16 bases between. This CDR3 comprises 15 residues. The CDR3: CASSPYDRGHYEQYF. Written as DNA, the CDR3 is TGTGCCAGCAGCCCTTATGACAGAGGCCACTACGAGCAGTACTTC.

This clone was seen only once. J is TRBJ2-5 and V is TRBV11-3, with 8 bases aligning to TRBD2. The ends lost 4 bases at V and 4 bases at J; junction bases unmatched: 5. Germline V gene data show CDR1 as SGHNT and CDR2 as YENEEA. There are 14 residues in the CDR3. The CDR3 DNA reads TGTGCCAGCAGCTCGGGACTAGGGAGAGAGACCCAGTACTTC. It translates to CASSSGLGRETQYF. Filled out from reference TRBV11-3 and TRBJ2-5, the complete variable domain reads EAGVVQSPRYKIIEKKQPVAFWCNPISGHNTLYWYLQNLGQGPELLIRYENEEAVDDSQLPKDRFSAERLKGVDSTLKIQPAELGDSAVYLCASSSGLGRETQYFGPGTRLLVL.

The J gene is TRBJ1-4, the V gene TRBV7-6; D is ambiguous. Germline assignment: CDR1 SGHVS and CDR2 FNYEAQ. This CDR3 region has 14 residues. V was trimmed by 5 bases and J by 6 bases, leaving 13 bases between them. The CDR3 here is CASSERSSYEKLFF. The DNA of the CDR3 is TGTGCCAGCAGCGAAAGATCGAGTTATGAAAAACTGTTTTTT.

The CDR3 here is CASSIRTAKNIQYF. CDR3 bases: TGTGCCAGTAGTATCCGGACTGCCAAAAACATTCAGTACTTC. V is TRBV19 and J is TRBJ2-4; perhaps TRBD2 as D (5 bases). CDR1 LNHDA and CDR2 SQIVND come from the germline V gene (reference sequence). The CDR3 is 14 amino acids. Trimming removed 3 bases at V and 1 base at J, with 7 bases between. Complete variable domain (other parts from reference TRBV19 and TRBJ2-4): DGGITQSPKYLFRKEGQNVTLSCEQNLNHDAMYWYRQDPGQGLRLIYYSQIVNDFQKGDIAEGYSVSREKKESFPLTVTSAQKNPTAFYLCASSIRTAKNIQYFGAGTRLSVL.

CDR3 sequence (DNA): TGTGCCTGGAGTGTTGGGCACTACAATGAGCAGTTCTTC. This encodes CAWSVGHYNEQFF. This chain joins TRBV30 and TRBJ2-1; D remains unclear. Germline values: CDR1 GTSNPN, CDR2 SVGIG (reference sequence). V gave up 0 bases and J gave up 3 bases, with 6 bases separating them. The length of the CDR3 is 13 residues. Full variable domain (rest looked up from reference TRBV30 and TRBJ2-1): SQTIHQWPATLVQPVGSPLSLECTVEGTSNPNLYWYRQAAGRGLQLLFYSVGIGQISSEVPQNLSASRPQDRQFILSSKKLLLSDSGFYLCAWSVGHYNEQFFGPGTRLTVL.

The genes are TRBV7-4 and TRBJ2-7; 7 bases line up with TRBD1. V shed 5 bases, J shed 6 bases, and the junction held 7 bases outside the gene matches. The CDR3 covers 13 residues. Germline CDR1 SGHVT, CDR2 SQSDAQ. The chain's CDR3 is CASSLPTGSEQYF. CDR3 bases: TGTGCCAGCAGCCTCCCGACAGGGAGCGAGCAGTACTTC.

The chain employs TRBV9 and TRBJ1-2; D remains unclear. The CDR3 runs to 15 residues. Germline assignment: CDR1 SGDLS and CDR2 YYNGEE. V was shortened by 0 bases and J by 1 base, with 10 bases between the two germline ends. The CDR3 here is CASSVASVINYGYTF. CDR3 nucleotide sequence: TGTGCCAGCAGCGTAGCTTCGGTGATTAACTATGGCTACACCTTC.

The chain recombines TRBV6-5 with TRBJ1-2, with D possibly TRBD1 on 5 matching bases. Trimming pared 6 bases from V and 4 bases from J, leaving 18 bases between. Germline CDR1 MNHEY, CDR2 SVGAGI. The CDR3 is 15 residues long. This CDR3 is CASSPDRSWSYGYTF. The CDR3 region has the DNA TGTGCCAGCAGCCCAGACAGATCATGGAGCTATGGCTACACCTTC.

This chain's CDR3 is CASSLFGRGHKSPLHF. CDR3 nucleotide sequence: TGTGCCAGCAGCTTATTTGGCAGGGGGCACAAATCACCCCTCCACTTT. This rearrangement joins TRBV13 to TRBJ1-6, with TRBD1 identical over 8 bases. V was clipped by 2 bases and J by 10 bases; unmatched bases: 10. CDR3 length: 16 residues. Per germline, CDR1 PRHDT and CDR2 FYEKMQ (reference sequence).

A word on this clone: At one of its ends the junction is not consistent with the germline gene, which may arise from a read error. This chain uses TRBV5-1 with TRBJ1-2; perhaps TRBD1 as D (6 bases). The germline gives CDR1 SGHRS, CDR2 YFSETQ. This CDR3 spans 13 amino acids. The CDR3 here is CASSYDRNYVYTF. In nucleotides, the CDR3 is TGCGCCAGCAGTTACGACAGGAACTATGTCTACACCTTC.

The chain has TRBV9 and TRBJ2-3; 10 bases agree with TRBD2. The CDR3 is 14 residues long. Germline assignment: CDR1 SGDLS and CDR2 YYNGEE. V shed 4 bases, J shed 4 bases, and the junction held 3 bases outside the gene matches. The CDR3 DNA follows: TGTGCCAGCAGCAGGACTAGCGGCCCAGATACGCAGTATTTT. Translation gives CASSRTSGPDTQYF.

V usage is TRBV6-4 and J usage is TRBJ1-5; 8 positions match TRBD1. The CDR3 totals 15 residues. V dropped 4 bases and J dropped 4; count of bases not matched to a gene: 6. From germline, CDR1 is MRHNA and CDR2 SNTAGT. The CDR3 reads CASSATGASNQPQHF. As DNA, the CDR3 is TGTGCCAGCAGTGCGACAGGGGCTAGTAATCAGCCCCAGCATTTT.

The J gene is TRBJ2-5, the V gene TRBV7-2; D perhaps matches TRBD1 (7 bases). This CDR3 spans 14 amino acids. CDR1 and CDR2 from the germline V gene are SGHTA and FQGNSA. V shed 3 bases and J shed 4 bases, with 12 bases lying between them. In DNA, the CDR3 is TGTGCCAGCAGCTTCCTGCAGGGGGGAGAGACCCAGTACTTC. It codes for CASSFLQGGETQYF. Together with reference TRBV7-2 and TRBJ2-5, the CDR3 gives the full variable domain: GAGVSQSPSNKVTEKGKDVELRCDPISGHTALYWYRQSLGQGLEFLIYFQGNSAPDKSGLPSDRFSAERTGGSVSTLTIQRTQQEDSAVYLCASSFLQGGETQYFGPGTRLLVL.

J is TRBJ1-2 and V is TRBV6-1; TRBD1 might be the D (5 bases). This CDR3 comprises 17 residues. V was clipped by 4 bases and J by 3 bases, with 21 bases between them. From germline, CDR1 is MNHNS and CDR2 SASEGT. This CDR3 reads CASSGSLGRGFDYGYTF. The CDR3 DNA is TGTGCCAGCAGTGGTAGTTTGGGGAGGGGTTTCGACTATGGCTACACCTTC.

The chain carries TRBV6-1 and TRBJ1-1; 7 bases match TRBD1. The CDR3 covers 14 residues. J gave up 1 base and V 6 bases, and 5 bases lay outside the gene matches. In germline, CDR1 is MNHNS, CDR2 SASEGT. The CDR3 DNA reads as TGTGCCAGCAGGACCGGGACAGAGAACACTGAAGCTTTCTTT. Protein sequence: CASRTGTENTEAFF.

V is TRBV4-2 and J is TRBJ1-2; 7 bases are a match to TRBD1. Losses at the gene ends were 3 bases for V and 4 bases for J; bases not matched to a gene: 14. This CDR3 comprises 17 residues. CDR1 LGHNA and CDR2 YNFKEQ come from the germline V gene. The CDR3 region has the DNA TGTGCCAGCAGCCAGGCAGAGGGACAGCGACGGATCTATGGCTACACCTTC. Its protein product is CASSQAEGQRRIYGYTF.

The CDR3 DNA follows: TGTGCCAGCAGCTTAACTAGCGGAGGGAAGACCCAGTACTTC. Protein: CASSLTSGGKTQYF. The chain recombines TRBV5-4 with TRBJ2-5; TRBD2 matches 8 bases. V dropped 2 bases and J dropped 6; count of bases not matched to a gene: 6. The CDR3 totals 14 residues. Per the germline V gene, CDR1 is SGHNT and CDR2 is YYREEE (reference sequence). The full variable domain, in which reference TRBV5-4 and TRBJ2-5 provide the parts outside the CDR3, is ETGVTQSPTHLIKTRGQQVTLRCSSQSGHNTVSWYQQALGQGPQFIFQYYREEENGRGNFPPRFSGLQFPNYSSELNVNALELDDSALYLCASSLTSGGKTQYFGPGTRLLVL.

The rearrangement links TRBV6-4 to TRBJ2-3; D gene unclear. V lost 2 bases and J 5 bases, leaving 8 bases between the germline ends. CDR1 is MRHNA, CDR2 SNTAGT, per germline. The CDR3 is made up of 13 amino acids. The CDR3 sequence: CASSDRFQDTQYF. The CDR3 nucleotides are TGTGCCAGCAGTGACCGGTTTCAAGATACGCAGTATTTT.

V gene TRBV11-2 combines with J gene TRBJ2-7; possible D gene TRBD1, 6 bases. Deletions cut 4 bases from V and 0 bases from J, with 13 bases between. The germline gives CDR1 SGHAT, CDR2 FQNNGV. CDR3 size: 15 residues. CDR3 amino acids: CASSYQTGFSYEQYF. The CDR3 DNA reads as TGTGCCAGCAGCTATCAGACAGGCTTCTCCTACGAGCAGTACTTC.